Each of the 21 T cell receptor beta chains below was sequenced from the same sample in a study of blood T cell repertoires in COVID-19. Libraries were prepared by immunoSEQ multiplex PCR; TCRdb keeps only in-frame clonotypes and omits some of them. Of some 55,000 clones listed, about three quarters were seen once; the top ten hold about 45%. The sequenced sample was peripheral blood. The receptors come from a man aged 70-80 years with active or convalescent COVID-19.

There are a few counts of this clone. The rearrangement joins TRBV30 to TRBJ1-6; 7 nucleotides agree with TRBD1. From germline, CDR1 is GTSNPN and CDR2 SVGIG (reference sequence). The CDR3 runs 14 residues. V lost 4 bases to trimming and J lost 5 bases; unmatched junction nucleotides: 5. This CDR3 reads CAWNRGQDNSPLHF. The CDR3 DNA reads TGTGCCTGGAACAGGGGCCAGGATAATTCACCCCTCCACTTT.

CDR3 protein: CASSGRSSYGYTF. DNA of the CDR3: TGTGCCAGCAGTGGGCGTTCTAGCTATGGCTACACCTTC. J is TRBJ1-2 and V is TRBV2; the D is unclear. V dropped 4 bases and J dropped 4 bases, with 10 bases sitting between them. This CDR3 spans 13 amino acids. Germline CDR1 reads SNHLY; CDR2 reads FYNNEI.

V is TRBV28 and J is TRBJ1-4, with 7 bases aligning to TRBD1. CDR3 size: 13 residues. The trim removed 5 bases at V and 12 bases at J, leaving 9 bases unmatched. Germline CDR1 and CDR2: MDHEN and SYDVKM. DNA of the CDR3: TGTGCCAGCAGTATTCCCCACAGGGGTGAACTGTTTTTT. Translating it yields CASSIPHRGELFF.

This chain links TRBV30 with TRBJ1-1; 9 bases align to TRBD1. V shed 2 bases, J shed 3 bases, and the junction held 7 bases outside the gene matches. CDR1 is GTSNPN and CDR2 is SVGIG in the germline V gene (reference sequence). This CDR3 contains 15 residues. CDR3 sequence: CAWSKQGARDTEAFF. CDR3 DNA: TGTGCCTGGAGTAAACAGGGGGCGCGGGACACTGAAGCTTTCTTT. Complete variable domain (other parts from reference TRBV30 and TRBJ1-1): SQTIHQWPATLVQPVGSPLSLECTVEGTSNPNLYWYRQAAGRGLQLLFYSVGIGQISSEVPQNLSASRPQDRQFILSSKKLLLSDSGFYLCAWSKQGARDTEAFFGQGTRLTVV.

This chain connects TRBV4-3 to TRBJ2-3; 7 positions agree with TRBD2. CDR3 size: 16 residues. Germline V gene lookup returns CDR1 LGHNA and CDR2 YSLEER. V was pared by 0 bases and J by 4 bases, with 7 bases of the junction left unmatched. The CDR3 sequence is CASSQESGVGPDTQYF. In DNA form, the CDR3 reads TGCGCCAGCAGCCAAGAGAGCGGGGTTGGTCCAGATACGCAGTATTTT.

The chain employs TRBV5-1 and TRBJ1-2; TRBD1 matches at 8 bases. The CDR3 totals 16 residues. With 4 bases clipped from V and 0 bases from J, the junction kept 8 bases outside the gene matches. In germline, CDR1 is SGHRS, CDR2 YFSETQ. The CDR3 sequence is CASSPGQEYTNYGYTF. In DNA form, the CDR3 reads TGCGCCAGCAGCCCGGGACAGGAGTATACTAACTATGGCTACACCTTC.

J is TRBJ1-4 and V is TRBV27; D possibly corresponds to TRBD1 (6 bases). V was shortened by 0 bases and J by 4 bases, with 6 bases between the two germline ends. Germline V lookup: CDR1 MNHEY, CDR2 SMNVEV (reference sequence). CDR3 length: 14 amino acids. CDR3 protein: CASSLSQGNEKLFF. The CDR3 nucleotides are TGTGCCAGCAGTTTATCACAGGGTAATGAAAAACTGTTTTTT.

The DNA of the CDR3 is TGTGCCAGCAGTTCTTGGCTGGCTAATGAAAAACTGTTTTTT. It is translated as CASSSWLANEKLFF. The chain recombines TRBV5-5 with TRBJ1-4, with D uncertain. Germline CDR1 is SGHKS and CDR2 is YYEKEE (reference sequence). Trimming took 5 bases from V and 3 from J, leaving 11 bases between them. The CDR3 loop spans 14 amino acids.

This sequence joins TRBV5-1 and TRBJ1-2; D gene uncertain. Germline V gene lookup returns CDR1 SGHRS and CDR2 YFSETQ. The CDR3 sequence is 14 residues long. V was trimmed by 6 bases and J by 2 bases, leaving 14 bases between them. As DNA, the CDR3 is TGCGCCAGCACCAAATCTACAGAAAACTATGGCTACACCTTC. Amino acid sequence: CASTKSTENYGYTF.

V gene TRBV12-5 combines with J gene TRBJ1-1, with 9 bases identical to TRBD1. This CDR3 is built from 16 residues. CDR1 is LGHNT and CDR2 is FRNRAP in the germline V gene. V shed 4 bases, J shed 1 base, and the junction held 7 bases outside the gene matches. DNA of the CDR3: TGTGCTAGTGGTTCCCCAGGGACAGGGACGAACACTGAAGCTTTCTTT. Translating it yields CASGSPGTGTNTEAFF.

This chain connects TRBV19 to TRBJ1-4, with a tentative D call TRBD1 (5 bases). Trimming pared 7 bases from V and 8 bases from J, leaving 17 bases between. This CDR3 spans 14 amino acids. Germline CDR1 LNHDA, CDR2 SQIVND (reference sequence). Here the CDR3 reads CASKGRSVGEKLFF. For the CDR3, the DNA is TGTGCCAGTAAGGGGAGGTCAGTTGGAGAAAAACTGTTTTTT.

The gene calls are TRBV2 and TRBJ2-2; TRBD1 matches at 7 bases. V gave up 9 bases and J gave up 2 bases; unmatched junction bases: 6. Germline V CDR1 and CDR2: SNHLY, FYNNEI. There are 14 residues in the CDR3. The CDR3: CASLKGANTGELFF. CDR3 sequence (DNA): TGTGCCAGTCTAAAGGGGGCCAACACCGGGGAGCTGTTTTTT.

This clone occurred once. CDR3 sequence: CASSLAPQGEEKLFF. The CDR3 coding sequence is TGTGCCAGCAGCTTAGCCCCCCAGGGCGAAGAAAAACTGTTTTTT. This chain connects TRBV7-2 to TRBJ1-4, with D maybe TRBD1 (5 bases). V gave up 0 bases and J gave up 8 bases, with 13 bases separating them. CDR1 and CDR2 (germline): SGHTA, FQGNSA. The CDR3 is made up of 15 amino acids.

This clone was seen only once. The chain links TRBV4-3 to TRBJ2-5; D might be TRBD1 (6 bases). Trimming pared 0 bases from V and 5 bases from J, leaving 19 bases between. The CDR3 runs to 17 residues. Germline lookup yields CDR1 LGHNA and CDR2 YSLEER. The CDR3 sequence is CASSQDPAGAGWETQYF. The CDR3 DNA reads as TGCGCCAGCAGCCAAGATCCGGCAGGGGCTGGCTGGGAGACCCAGTACTTC.

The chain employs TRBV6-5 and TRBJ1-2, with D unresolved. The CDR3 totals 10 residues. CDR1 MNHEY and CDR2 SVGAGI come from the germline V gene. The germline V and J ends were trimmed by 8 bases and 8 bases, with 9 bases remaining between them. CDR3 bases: TGTGCCAGCCAGTTGGGCGGCTACACCTTC. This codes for CASQLGGYTF.

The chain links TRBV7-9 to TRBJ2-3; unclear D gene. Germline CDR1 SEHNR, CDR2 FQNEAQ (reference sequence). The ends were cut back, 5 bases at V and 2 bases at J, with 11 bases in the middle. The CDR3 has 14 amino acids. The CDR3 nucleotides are TGTGCCAGCAGCCTAGGGCAGGACACAGATACGCAGTATTTT. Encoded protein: CASSLGQDTDTQYF. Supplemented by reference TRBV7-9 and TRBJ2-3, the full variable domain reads DTGVSQNPRHKITKRGQNVTFRCDPISEHNRLYWYRQTLGQGPEFLTYFQNEAQLEKSRLLSDRFSAERPKGSFSTLEIQRTEQGDSAMYLCASSLGQDTDTQYFGPGTRLTVL.

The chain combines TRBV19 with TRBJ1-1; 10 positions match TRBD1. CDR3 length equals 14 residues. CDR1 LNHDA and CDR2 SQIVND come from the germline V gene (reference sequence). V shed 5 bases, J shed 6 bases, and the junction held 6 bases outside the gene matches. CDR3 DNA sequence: TGTGCCAGTAGTCCTCCCGGACAGGGGGCTGAAGCTTTCTTT. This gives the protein CASSPPGQGAEAFF.

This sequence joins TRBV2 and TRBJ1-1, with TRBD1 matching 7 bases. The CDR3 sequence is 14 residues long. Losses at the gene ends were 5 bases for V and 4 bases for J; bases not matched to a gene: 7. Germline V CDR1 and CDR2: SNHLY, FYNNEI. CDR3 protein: CASSYNPGGTEAFF. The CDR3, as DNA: TGTGCCAGCAGTTATAACCCAGGGGGCACTGAAGCTTTCTTT.

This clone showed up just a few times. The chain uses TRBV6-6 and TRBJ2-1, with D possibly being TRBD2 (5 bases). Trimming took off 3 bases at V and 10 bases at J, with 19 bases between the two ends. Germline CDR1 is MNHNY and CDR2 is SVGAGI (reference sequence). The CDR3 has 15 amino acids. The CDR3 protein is CASSYNPPPSTEQFF. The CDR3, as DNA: TGTGCCAGCAGTTATAACCCCCCTCCTAGCACCGAGCAGTTCTTC.

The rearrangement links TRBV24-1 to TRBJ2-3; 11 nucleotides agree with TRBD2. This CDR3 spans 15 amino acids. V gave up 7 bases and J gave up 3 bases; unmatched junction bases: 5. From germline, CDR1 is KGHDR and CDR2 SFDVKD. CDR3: CATRGTSGGTDTQYF. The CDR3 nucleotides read TGTGCCACCAGAGGAACTAGCGGGGGTACAGATACGCAGTATTTT.

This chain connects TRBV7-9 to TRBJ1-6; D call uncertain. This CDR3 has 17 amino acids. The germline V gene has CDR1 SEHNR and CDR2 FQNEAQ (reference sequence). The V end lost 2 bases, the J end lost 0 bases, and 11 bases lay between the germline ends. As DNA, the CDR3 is TGTGCCAGCAGCTTACCTAGACCGAACTCCTATAATTCACCCCTCCACTTT. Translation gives CASSLPRPNSYNSPLHF. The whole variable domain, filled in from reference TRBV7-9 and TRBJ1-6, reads DTGVSQNPRHKITKRGQNVTFRCDPISEHNRLYWYRQTLGQGPEFLTYFQNEAQLEKSRLLSDRFSAERPKGSFSTLEIQRTEQGDSAMYLCASSLPRPNSYNSPLHFGNGTRLTVT.